This record covers a single TCR beta chain. Its specificity is unknown. These data are taken from a study of beta chain features in type 1 diabetes. General study results and limits: Moderate but significant shortening of TCRB CDR3s was recorded in all four CD4+ subsets from Type 1 diabetes patients. VDJ junctions in type 1 diabetes patients carried more deletions and fewer insertions.

Germline assignment: CDR1 KGHSH and CDR2 LQKENI. This CDR3 spans 15 amino acids. V lost 3 bases to trimming and J lost 7 bases; unmatched junction nucleotides: 11. Expressed TCRB transcripts got sequenced, as all isolated RNA was reverse transcribed. Assay: immunoSEQ multiplex PCR; the TCRdb copy retains only in-frame clones and omits some. The data hold some 330,000 clones, with roughly an eighth observed a single time. Purity above 95% was achieved in all sorted populations. The chain carries TRBV18 and TRBJ2-7, with 8 bases fitting TRBD1. The sequencing input was naive CD4+ T cells from blood. The source of this sequence is a woman under 30 with type 1 diabetes. CDR3: CASSPGPQGAGEQYF. DNA for the CDR3: TGTGCCAGCTCACCTGGGCCTCAGGGGGCGGGGGAGCAGTACTTC.